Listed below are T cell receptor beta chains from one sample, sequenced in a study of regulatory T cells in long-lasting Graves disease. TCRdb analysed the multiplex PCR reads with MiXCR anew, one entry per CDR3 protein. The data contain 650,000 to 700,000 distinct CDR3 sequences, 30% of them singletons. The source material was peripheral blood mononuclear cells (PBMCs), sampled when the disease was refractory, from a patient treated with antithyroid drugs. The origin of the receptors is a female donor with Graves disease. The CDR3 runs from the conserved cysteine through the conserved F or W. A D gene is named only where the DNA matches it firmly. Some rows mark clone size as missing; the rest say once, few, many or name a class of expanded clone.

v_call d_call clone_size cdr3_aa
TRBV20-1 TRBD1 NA CSASRPGGYGYTF
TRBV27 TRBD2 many CASSPPPGLAGGEQYF
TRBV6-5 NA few CASSYSAVRAFF
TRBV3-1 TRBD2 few CASSQLAGAGEQYF
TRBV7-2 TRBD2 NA CASSWTSGALYEQYF
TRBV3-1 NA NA CASSKRAGPHQPQHF
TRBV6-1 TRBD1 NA CASSVRGRAYGYTF
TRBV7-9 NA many CASSLASYGYTF
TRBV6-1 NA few CASSEPGIWQPQHF
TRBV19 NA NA CASGQSGGQPQHF
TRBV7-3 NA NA CASSRGGQSQETQYF
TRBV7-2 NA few CASSLELTRRGQPQHF
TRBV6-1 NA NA CASSDPISRNTIYF
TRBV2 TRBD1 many CASSETGVNTEAFF
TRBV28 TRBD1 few CASRRQGVGFSEAFF